These T cell receptor beta chains were read from a single sample in a study of OX40 agonist ivuxolimab in advanced cancers. Generated by immunoSEQ multiplex PCR, the TCRdb table keeps only in-frame clones and is missing some. The table lists about 50,000 clones, 85% to 90% of them singletons. This material consisted of CD4+ or CD8+ T cells sorted from blood, taken in a trial of the OX40 agonist ivuxolimab. These receptors came from an adult with an advanced solid tumor such as melanoma, head and neck, liver or kidney cancer. The CDR3 runs from the conserved cysteine through the conserved F or W. D genes are given only for firm matches. Size is omitted from some rows. Given values are once, few, many or a class for expanded clones.

abundance: few; d_gene: -; v_gene: TRBV28; j_gene: TRBJ2-1; CDR3nt: TGTGCCAGCCGCTACCGGGGGAGAGGGGGGGCTGATGAGCAGTTCTTC; CDR3aa: CASRYRGRGGADEQFF
abundance: -; d_gene: -; v_gene: TRBV20-1; j_gene: TRBJ1-1; CDR3nt: TGCAGTGCTAGGCAAGGGAATGAAGCTTTCTTT; CDR3aa: CSARQGNEAFF
abundance: once; d_gene: -; v_gene: TRBV5-5; j_gene: TRBJ1-1; CDR3nt: TGTGCCAGCAGCTACCTAGGTGGGGGCGCCGGGGTTGAAGCTTTCTTT; CDR3aa: CASSYLGGGAGVEAFF
abundance: -; d_gene: -; v_gene: TRBV5-4; j_gene: TRBJ1-4; CDR3nt: TGTGCCAGCAGTTCGGAACCGGGAGAAAAACTGTTTTTT; CDR3aa: CASSSEPGEKLFF
abundance: -; d_gene: -; v_gene: TRBV11-3; j_gene: TRBJ2-7; CDR3nt: TGTGCCAGCAGCTTCCACGGACAGACCCCGCTACCCTACGAGCAGTACTTC; CDR3aa: CASSFHGQTPLPYEQYF
abundance: once; d_gene: TRBD1; v_gene: TRBV11-2; j_gene: TRBJ2-5; CDR3nt: TGTGCCAGCAGCTCGACAGCCCCTCCGACAGGGGGCTTAGGGGAGACCCAGTACTTC; CDR3aa: CASSSTAPPTGGLGETQYF
abundance: -; d_gene: -; v_gene: TRBV7-6; j_gene: TRBJ2-3; CDR3nt: TGTGCCAGCAGCTTTTTCACAGATACGCAGTATTTT; CDR3aa: CASSFFTDTQYF
abundance: -; d_gene: -; v_gene: TRBV9; j_gene: TRBJ2-3; CDR3nt: TGTGCCAGCAGCGTAGAGGGGCGGAGCACAGATACGCAGTATTTT; CDR3aa: CASSVEGRSTDTQYF
abundance: -; d_gene: TRBD1; v_gene: TRBV30; j_gene: TRBJ1-2; CDR3nt: TGTGCCTGGAGTCTCGGACAGGAGATTACCTATGGCTACACCTTC; CDR3aa: CAWSLGQEITYGYTF
abundance: -; d_gene: TRBD1; v_gene: TRBV19; j_gene: TRBJ2-7; CDR3nt: TGTGCCAGTAGTGGACAGGGGGCAGCCTACGAGCAGTACTTC; CDR3aa: CASSGQGAAYEQYF
abundance: -; d_gene: TRBD1; v_gene: TRBV30; j_gene: TRBJ1-1; CDR3nt: TGTGCCTGGACAGGGGGGGGGAACACTGAAGCTTTCTTT; CDR3aa: CAWTGGGNTEAFF
abundance: -; d_gene: -; v_gene: TRBV5-8; j_gene: TRBJ1-5; CDR3nt: TGTGCCAGCACCCGTTTTGGGCCCCAGCATTTT; CDR3aa: CASTRFGPQHF
abundance: -; d_gene: -; v_gene: TRBV6-4; j_gene: TRBJ2-1; CDR3nt: TGTGCCAGCAGTTCCCAACAGGGCAATGAGCAGTTCTTC; CDR3aa: CASSSQQGNEQFF
abundance: -; d_gene: -; v_gene: TRBV18; j_gene: TRBJ2-5; CDR3nt: TGTGCCAGCTCACCAGGGGCGTACCAAGAGACCCAGTACTTC; CDR3aa: CASSPGAYQETQYF
abundance: once; d_gene: -; v_gene: TRBV4-1; j_gene: TRBJ2-2; CDR3nt: TGCGCCAGCAGCCAACGGGATGCTGCGAACACCGGGGAGCTGTTTTTT; CDR3aa: CASSQRDAANTGELFF
abundance: -; d_gene: TRBD2; v_gene: TRBV6-1; j_gene: TRBJ2-7; CDR3nt: TGTGCCAGCAGTGCCTTTGCCGGGACTACTAGCTCCTACGAGCAGTACTTC; CDR3aa: CASSAFAGTTSSYEQYF
abundance: -; d_gene: -; v_gene: TRBV5-6; j_gene: TRBJ2-5; CDR3nt: TGTGCCAGCAGCTTCGTAGAGACCCAGTACTTC; CDR3aa: CASSFVETQYF
abundance: -; d_gene: -; v_gene: TRBV6-6; j_gene: TRBJ1-4; CDR3nt: TGTGCCAGCAGTTACGGGGGGACTAATGAAAAACTGTTTTTT; CDR3aa: CASSYGGTNEKLFF
abundance: -; d_gene: -; v_gene: TRBV7-8; j_gene: TRBJ2-3; CDR3nt: TGTGCCAGCAGCGAATCGGCCCCTAGCACAGATACGCAGTATTTT; CDR3aa: CASSESAPSTDTQYF
abundance: -; d_gene: -; v_gene: TRBV6-6; j_gene: TRBJ2-6; CDR3nt: TGTGCCAGCAGTTCTGTGGGGGCCAACGTCCTGACTTTC; CDR3aa: CASSSVGANVLTF
abundance: -; d_gene: -; v_gene: TRBV6-5; j_gene: TRBJ1-2; CDR3nt: TGTGCCAGCAGCCCACTAGGTTATGGCTACACCTTC; CDR3aa: CASSPLGYGYTF
abundance: -; d_gene: -; v_gene: TRBV2; j_gene: TRBJ1-2; CDR3nt: TGTGCCAGCAGTGTTAGGCAGGGGTTTGGCTACACCTTC; CDR3aa: CASSVRQGFGYTF
abundance: -; d_gene: -; v_gene: TRBV19; j_gene: TRBJ2-2; CDR3nt: TGTGCCAGTGGTCCTTTGAGGGGGAACACCGGGGAGCTGTTTTTT; CDR3aa: CASGPLRGNTGELFF
abundance: -; d_gene: -; v_gene: TRBV5-1; j_gene: TRBJ2-2; CDR3nt: TGCGCCAGCAGCTTGGCCCAGGGGATCACCGGGGAGCTGTTTTTT; CDR3aa: CASSLAQGITGELFF
abundance: -; d_gene: -; v_gene: TRBV27; j_gene: TRBJ1-1; CDR3nt: TGTGCCAGCAGCTGGACAGAGAACACTGAAGCTTTCTTT; CDR3aa: CASSWTENTEAFF
abundance: -; d_gene: -; v_gene: TRBV5-1; j_gene: TRBJ1-1; CDR3nt: TGCGCCAGCAGCTCGGTACCAGGGGTAAGCACTGAAGCTTTCTTT; CDR3aa: CASSSVPGVSTEAFF
abundance: once; d_gene: TRBD1; v_gene: TRBV5-1; j_gene: TRBJ2-5; CDR3nt: TGCGCCAGCAGCTTGGGGGGGTGGACAGGACAAGAGACCCAGTACTTC; CDR3aa: CASSLGGWTGQETQYF
abundance: -; d_gene: -; v_gene: TRBV19; j_gene: TRBJ1-1; CDR3nt: TGTGCCAGTAGCAGGGACACCGGGAACACTGAAGCTTTCTTT; CDR3aa: CASSRDTGNTEAFF
abundance: -; d_gene: -; v_gene: TRBV30; j_gene: TRBJ2-1; CDR3nt: TGTGCCTGGAACCGAGGAAATGAGCAGTTCTTC; CDR3aa: CAWNRGNEQFF
abundance: -; d_gene: TRBD2; v_gene: TRBV19; j_gene: TRBJ2-2; CDR3nt: TGTGTCACTGTTGGGAGGGTCACCGGGGAGCTGTTTTTT; CDR3aa: CVTVGRVTGELFF
abundance: -; d_gene: -; v_gene: TRBV7-9; j_gene: TRBJ2-7; CDR3nt: TGTGCCAGCAGCCCCACCAGGGTAGGCTACTACGAGCAGTACTTC; CDR3aa: CASSPTRVGYYEQYF
abundance: few; d_gene: -; v_gene: TRBV6-5; j_gene: TRBJ2-2; CDR3nt: TGTGCCAGCAGTTACTCACAATGGACGGGGGAGCTGTTTTTT; CDR3aa: CASSYSQWTGELFF
abundance: -; d_gene: -; v_gene: TRBV5-5; j_gene: TRBJ1-5; CDR3nt: TGTGCCAGCAGCTTAACCTTCCAGGGTAGCAATCAGCCCCAGCATTTT; CDR3aa: CASSLTFQGSNQPQHF
abundance: once; d_gene: -; v_gene: TRBV11-3; j_gene: TRBJ2-3; CDR3nt: TGTGCCAGCAGCTTAGGTGGCGGTAGTAGCACAGATACGCAGTATTTT; CDR3aa: CASSLGGGSSTDTQYF
abundance: -; d_gene: -; v_gene: TRBV30; j_gene: TRBJ2-3; CDR3nt: TGTGCCTGGATGGGGGGGGCCGGAGATACGCAGTATTTT; CDR3aa: CAWMGGAGDTQYF
abundance: once; d_gene: TRBD2; v_gene: TRBV5-4; j_gene: TRBJ2-2; CDR3nt: TGTGCCAGCAGCTTACGGTTCGCGGGAGGAAGGATCGGGGAGCTGTTTTTT; CDR3aa: CASSLRFAGGRIGELFF
abundance: -; d_gene: -; v_gene: TRBV30; j_gene: TRBJ2-7; CDR3nt: TGTGCCTGGAGTGTAGGAGGGGAGCAGTACTTC; CDR3aa: CAWSVGGEQYF
abundance: -; d_gene: -; v_gene: TRBV7-2; j_gene: TRBJ2-3; CDR3nt: TGTGCCAGCAGCTTACGTGGGGACATCCTAACAGATACGCAGTATTTT; CDR3aa: CASSLRGDILTDTQYF
abundance: -; d_gene: -; v_gene: TRBV30; j_gene: TRBJ1-2; CDR3nt: TGTGCCTGCCAGGGGAGGGACTATGGCTACACCTTC; CDR3aa: CACQGRDYGYTF
abundance: -; d_gene: -; v_gene: TRBV4-1; j_gene: TRBJ1-2; CDR3nt: TGCGCCAGCAGCCAAGGAGGGGGGCTAACGGAGAAGTATGGCTACACCTTC; CDR3aa: CASSQGGGLTEKYGYTF
abundance: -; d_gene: TRBD2; v_gene: TRBV5-1; j_gene: TRBJ2-3; CDR3nt: TGCGCCAGCAACACAGCGGGGGACACAGATACGCAGTATTTT; CDR3aa: CASNTAGDTDTQYF
abundance: -; d_gene: TRBD1; v_gene: TRBV28; j_gene: TRBJ1-1; CDR3nt: TGTGCCAGCAGTTTGCCCCGGACAGGGAGGACTGAAGCTTTCTTT; CDR3aa: CASSLPRTGRTEAFF
abundance: -; d_gene: -; v_gene: TRBV11-2; j_gene: TRBJ2-5; CDR3nt: TGTGCCAGCAGCTGGGGGCGGGAGACCCAGTACTTC; CDR3aa: CASSWGRETQYF
abundance: few; d_gene: TRBD1; v_gene: TRBV6-1; j_gene: TRBJ1-4; CDR3nt: TGTGCCAGCAGGAGACAGGGTTGGGAAAAACTGTTTTTT; CDR3aa: CASRRQGWEKLFF
abundance: -; d_gene: -; v_gene: TRBV6-6; j_gene: TRBJ1-5; CDR3nt: TGTGCCAGCAGTGACGGCGGGCGCAATCAGCCCCAGCATTTT; CDR3aa: CASSDGGRNQPQHF
abundance: -; d_gene: TRBD2; v_gene: TRBV5-4; j_gene: TRBJ2-1; CDR3nt: TGTGCCAGCAGCCAAGTCCAAGCGGGAGGTTACAATGAGCAGTTCTTC; CDR3aa: CASSQVQAGGYNEQFF
abundance: -; d_gene: TRBD2; v_gene: TRBV11-2; j_gene: TRBJ2-3; CDR3nt: TGTGCCAGCAGCTTTCATAGCGGGGGGGCAGGAGATACGCAGTATTTT; CDR3aa: CASSFHSGGAGDTQYF
abundance: once; d_gene: TRBD2; v_gene: TRBV7-9; j_gene: TRBJ2-1; CDR3nt: TGTGCCAGCAGCTCAGGACTAGCGGGAGCCTATGGGGAGCAGTTCTTC; CDR3aa: CASSSGLAGAYGEQFF
abundance: -; d_gene: -; v_gene: TRBV9; j_gene: TRBJ2-3; CDR3nt: TGTGCCAGCAGCGTAGGAGTTTCCGGCGCCCAATTAGGAGATACGCAGTATTTT; CDR3aa: CASSVGVSGAQLGDTQYF
abundance: -; d_gene: -; v_gene: TRBV11-2; j_gene: TRBJ1-1; CDR3nt: TGTGCCAGCATTGGGGCGGCTGGCCCTACTCATACTTTCTTT; CDR3aa: CASIGAAGPTHTFF
abundance: -; d_gene: -; v_gene: TRBV9; j_gene: TRBJ1-2; CDR3nt: TGTGCCAGCAGCGCTTCAGGGTATGGCTACACCTTC; CDR3aa: CASSASGYGYTF
abundance: -; d_gene: -; v_gene: TRBV19; j_gene: TRBJ2-1; CDR3nt: TGTGCCAGTAGTATAGAGGACCTCTCCTACAATGAGCAGTTCTTC; CDR3aa: CASSIEDLSYNEQFF